Presented here are 5 T cell receptor beta chains from one specimen sequenced in a study of T cell repertoires in cytomegalovirus infection. Using its own MiXCR run on the reads, TCRdb lists one record per CDR3 protein. Of roughly 630,000 distinct CDR3 sequences listed, 24% are singletons. Specimen: CD8+ T cells from PBMCs. Receptors originate from a human donor in good health (CMV status not recorded). Some clones in this sample may be carry-over from other donors' samples.

Remarks on this clonotype: The junction differs from germline at one of its ends, possibly a read error. V is TRBV6-2 or TRBV6-3 and J is TRBJ1-1; no reliable D call. The CDR3 loop spans 17 amino acids. Germline V gives CDR1 MNHEY, CDR2 SVGEGT. CDR3: CASGYFGSSEKNTEAFF. The CDR3 DNA is TGTGCCAGCGGTTACTTTGGCAGCAGCGAGAAGAACACTGAAGCTTTCTTT.

This clonotype has more than one count but fewer than ten. The V and J genes are TRBV28 and TRBJ1-5, with D possibly TRBD1 on 5 matching bases. The germline V gene has CDR1 MDHEN and CDR2 SYDVKM. This CDR3 is 12 amino acids long. V lost 7 bases and J 6 bases, leaving 10 bases between the germline ends. CDR3 in amino acids: CASTGGGQPQHF. The CDR3 nucleotides are TGTGCCAGCACCGGGGGGGGTCAGCCCCAGCATTTT.

The chain uses TRBV11-1 and TRBJ2-1; no definite D call. Germline V gene sequence: CDR1 SGHAT, CDR2 FQDESV (reference sequence). Trimming removed 0 bases from V and 10 bases from J, with 10 bases in between. This CDR3 contains 13 residues. The CDR3: CASSLASGVEQFF. CDR3 sequence (DNA): TGTGCCAGCAGCTTAGCCTCTGGAGTCGAGCAGTTCTTC.

The rearrangement links TRBV6-4 to TRBJ2-7, with 11 bases identical to TRBD2. There are 14 residues in the CDR3. Germline lookup yields CDR1 MRHNA and CDR2 SNTAGT. J lost 2 bases, V lost 6 bases, and 3 bases had no gene match. The CDR3 protein is CASSLTSGAYEQYF. DNA for the CDR3: TGTGCCAGCAGCCTGACTAGCGGGGCCTACGAGCAGTACTTC.

This chain links TRBV5-1 with TRBJ1-1; no clear D. The CDR3 spans 13 residues. The V gene lost 0 bases and the J gene lost 13 bases, with 16 bases spanning the gap. The germline CDR1 and CDR2 sequences are SGHRS and YFSETQ. Written as DNA, the CDR3 is TGCGCCAGCAGCTTGGACGTTGAGGCAACCGGTTTCTTT. It yields the protein CASSLDVEATGFF.